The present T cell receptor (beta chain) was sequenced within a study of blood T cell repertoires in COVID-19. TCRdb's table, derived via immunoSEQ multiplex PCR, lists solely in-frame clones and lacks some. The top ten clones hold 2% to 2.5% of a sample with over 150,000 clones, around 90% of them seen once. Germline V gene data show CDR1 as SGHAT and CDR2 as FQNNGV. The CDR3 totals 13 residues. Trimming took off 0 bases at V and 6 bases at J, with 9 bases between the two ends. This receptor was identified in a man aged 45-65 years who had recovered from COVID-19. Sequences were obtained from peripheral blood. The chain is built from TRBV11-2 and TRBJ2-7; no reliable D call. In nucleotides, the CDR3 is TGTGCCAGCAGCTTAGATCTCCAGCGCGAGCAGTACTTC. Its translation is CASSLDLQREQYF.